This T cell receptor (beta chain) was captured in a study of vaccination and CD4 T cells after COVID-19. About the study: Two-dose vaccination with either BNT162b2 or mRNA-1273 was given to participants. Study-wide results and caveats: The median SARS-CoV-2-reactive clonotype number increased from about 20 to 38, without statistical significance.

Worth noting for this clonotype: Its antigen is undetermined.

The Oncomine TCR Beta short-read assay was applied to DNA of cultured CD4+ T cells. Investigators isolated genomic DNA from cultured CD4+ T cells. Using its own MiXCR run on the PCR reads, TCRdb lists one record per CDR3 protein. The sample shows 15,000 to 20,000 distinct CDR3 sequences, 43% of them seen only once. V dropped 2 bases and J dropped 0 bases, with 13 bases sitting between them. The CDR3 is made up of 16 amino acids. Germline CDR1 reads SGHTA; CDR2 reads FQGNSA. Treatment indicated: approximately nine-day PBMC culture with coronavirus spike peptide pools or control peptides (ViraFEST assay). Each well received 2.1 million or so PBMCs, cultured with about 9.1 IU/ml IL-2 and about 11 ug/ml peptide pools.

The specimen was CD4+ T cells from blood, cultured in vitro, collected before SARS-CoV-2 vaccination. The rearrangement uses TRBV7-2 and TRBJ1-2, with D possibly being TRBD1 (5 bases). The TCR comes from a human donor who had recovered from COVID-19. The CDR3 coding sequence is TGTGCCAGCAGCTTATCGTCCGACAGATCTAACTATGGCTACACCTTC. It codes for CASSLSSDRSNYGYTF.